Listed below are T cell receptor beta chains from one sample, sequenced in a study of blood T cells in healthy people across ages. Using its own MiXCR run on the 5' RACE reads, TCRdb lists one record per CDR3 protein. Of 450,000 to 700,000 distinct CDR3 sequences in the sample, 27% are singletons; the top ten hold around 20%. The sample consisted of blood. Every receptor here comes from a woman aged 70 to 79 in good health. Both conserved end residues are part of each CDR3. The D gene is left open where the match is weak. Clone sizes are given selectively: once, few, many, or a class where the clone is expanded.

abundance,j_gene,v_gene,d_gene,CDR3nt,CDR3aa
.,TRBJ2-7,TRBV18,TRBD1,TGTGCCAGCTCACCAAGGACAGGGGGCGGATACGAGCAGTACTTC,CASSPRTGGGYEQYF
.,TRBJ2-7,TRBV12-3/TRBV12-4,TRBD2,TGTGCCAGCAGACAAGGCGGGGGGACCTACGAGCAGTACTTC,CASRQGGGTYEQYF
.,TRBJ1-1,TRBV7-6,.,TGTGCCAGCAGCTTGGCCACCGGGAGGGTGAACACTGAAGCTTTCTTT,CASSLATGRVNTEAFF
few,TRBJ1-1,TRBV5-1,TRBD1,TGCGCCAGCAGCGAACAGGGGGCGTCAAACACTGAAGCTTTCTTT,CASSEQGASNTEAFF
many,TRBJ2-3,TRBV29-1,.,TGCAGCGTTGGTCAAGATACGCAGTATTTT,CSVGQDTQYF
few,TRBJ1-1,TRBV29-1,TRBD1,TGCAGCGGCTCCCCCGACACAGGGGGCACTGAAGCTTTCTTT,CSGSPDTGGTEAFF
many,TRBJ1-5,TRBV5-6,.,TGTGCCAGCAGCTACGGCATTAGCAATCAGCCCCAGCATTTT,CASSYGISNQPQHF
few,TRBJ1-1,TRBV11-2,.,TGTGCCAGCAGCTCCGCTTTTGAAGCTTTCTTT,CASSSAFEAFF
few,TRBJ2-1,TRBV12-3/TRBV12-4,.,TGTGCCAGCAGACAACAGGGCGTCGGTGAGCAGTTCTTC,CASRQQGVGEQFF
.,TRBJ1-4,TRBV20-1,.,TGCAGTGCTAGAGGTTTGGGTACAACTAATGAAAAACTGTTTTTT,CSARGLGTTNEKLFF
.,TRBJ1-1,TRBV2,.,TGTGCCAGCAGAGAAACAGCTACCAAAGCTTTCTTT,CASRETATKAFF
.,TRBJ2-5,TRBV4-3,TRBD1,TGCGCCAGCAGCCAAGAAGGGACAGGGGAAGAGACCCAGTACTTC,CASSQEGTGEETQYF
few,TRBJ1-3,TRBV30,.,TGTGCCTGGAGTGCCCGAGGGACCTCTGGAAACACCATATATTTT,CAWSARGTSGNTIYF
many,TRBJ2-5,TRBV2,TRBD1,TGTGCCAGCAGTGAAGCGCATTTTGGGACAGGGGAGACCCAGTACTTC,CASSEAHFGTGETQYF
.,TRBJ2-5,TRBV15,TRBD2,TGTGCCACCAGCAGAGATGGGAGGGTGTACCAAGAGACCCAGTACTTC,CATSRDGRVYQETQYF
few,TRBJ2-3,TRBV20-1,TRBD2,TGCAGTGCTAGAGATAGCGGGCTCTTCACAGATACGCAGTATTTT,CSARDSGLFTDTQYF
few,TRBJ1-1,TRBV19,.,TGTGCCAGTAAGCCACCCCAAATGAACACTGAAGCATTCTTT,CASKPPQMNTEAFF
.,TRBJ2-1,TRBV24-1,TRBD2,TGTGCCACCAGTGATACGGAACTAGCGGGGGGGCCCAATGAGCAGTTCTTC,CATSDTELAGGPNEQFF
.,TRBJ2-4,TRBV6-5,.,TGTGCCAGCAGACAGTCGGGGACCTTAGCCAAAAATATTCAGTACTTC,CASRQSGTLAKNIQYF
.,TRBJ2-5,TRBV6-2/TRBV6-3,.,TGTGCCAGCAGTTATAGGACAGTAGAAGAGACCCAGTACTTC,CASSYRTVEETQYF
few,TRBJ1-2,TRBV7-2,.,TGTGCCAGCAGCTTAGAAAGAGGACAGCCGGGAGTTGGTGGCTACACCTTC,CASSLERGQPGVGGYTF
few,TRBJ2-1,TRBV18,.,TGTGCCAGCTCACAGGGTGCCCTCAATGAGCAGTTCTTC,CASSQGALNEQFF
few,TRBJ2-4,TRBV6-5,.,TGTGCCAGCAGTCCAAGTATAGCCAAAAACATTCAGTACTTC,CASSPSIAKNIQYF
few,TRBJ1-3,TRBV6-1,.,TGTGCCAGCAGCCGGAATATGGGACATCTCTCTGGAAACACCATATATTTT,CASSRNMGHLSGNTIYF
.,TRBJ2-7,TRBV20-1,.,TGCAGTGCTAGAGTTCTGGGTAACTCCTACGAGCAGTACTTC,CSARVLGNSYEQYF
few,TRBJ2-3,TRBV4-1,.,TGCGCCAGCAGCCAGGGTCAGGCCACAGATACGCAGTATTTT,CASSQGQATDTQYF
few,TRBJ1-5,TRBV6-2/TRBV6-3,.,TGTGCCAGCACCTATACCCGACCGGTTAGGGGTCAGCCCCAGCATTTT,CASTYTRPVRGQPQHF
many,TRBJ2-5,TRBV2,.,TGTGCCAGCAGTTTGATGCAAGAGACCCAGTACTTC,CASSLMQETQYF
few,TRBJ1-1,TRBV29-1,TRBD1,TGCAGCGTACAGGGGGGCTTGGGTTCTGAAGCTTTCTTT,CSVQGGLGSEAFF
few,TRBJ2-5,TRBV20-1,TRBD2,TGCAGTGCTAGGACCCCTAGCGGGCAAGAGACCCAGTACTTC,CSARTPSGQETQYF
.,TRBJ2-7,TRBV6-2/TRBV6-3,.,TGTGCCAGCAGGACACCGGGGTCCTACGAGCAGTACTTC,CASRTPGSYEQYF
.,TRBJ2-5,TRBV15,TRBD1,TGTGCCACCAGCAGATTGACAGGGACCGAGACCCAGTACTTC,CATSRLTGTETQYF
few,TRBJ2-3,TRBV29-1,.,TGCAGCGTTGAGGAGACGGCTAGCACAGATACGCAGTATTTT,CSVEETASTDTQYF
few,TRBJ1-2,TRBV28,.,TGTGCCAGCAGCTACCCCAGGGGAACCCACTATGGCTACACCTTC,CASSYPRGTHYGYTF
.,TRBJ2-7,TRBV2,.,TGTGCCAGCAGTGTATTACAGGTCGAGCAGTACTTC,CASSVLQVEQYF
.,TRBJ1-4,TRBV6-5,TRBD1,TGTGCCAGCAGTTCATACCGGGACAGCGCAACTATTGAAAAACTGTTTTTT,CASSSYRDSATIEKLFF
.,TRBJ1-1,TRBV3-1,.,TGTGCCAGCAGTCCTGCCGGGTTCGTTCCTGAAGCTTTCTTT,CASSPAGFVPEAFF
.,TRBJ1-1,TRBV4-3,.,TGCGCCAGCAGCCAAGAGAGCCAGGTGGACACTGAAGCTTTCTTT,CASSQESQVDTEAFF
many,TRBJ1-4,TRBV7-2,.,TGTGCCAGCAGCTTAGCCGGGATGAATAATGAAAAACTGTTTTTT,CASSLAGMNNEKLFF
few,TRBJ2-5,TRBV27,TRBD2,TGTGCCAGCAGTCCCGGACTAGCGGGGGGAGCAGGAGGGGCCCAGTACTTC,CASSPGLAGGAGGAQYF
few,TRBJ1-1,TRBV18,.,TGTGCCAGCTCAGCTTCTTCGATGAACACTGAAGCTTTCTTT,CASSASSMNTEAFF
.,TRBJ1-1,TRBV7-9,TRBD1,TGTGCCAGCAGCATGAAGACGGGACAGGCCCCGGGCACTGAAGCTTTCTTT,CASSMKTGQAPGTEAFF
few,TRBJ2-5,TRBV7-2,.,TGTGCCAGCAGAACGGGGGCTAGCGTTTCCCAAGAGACCCAGTACTTC,CASRTGASVSQETQYF
many,TRBJ1-5,TRBV12-3/TRBV12-4,TRBD1,TGTGCCAGCAGTCCGGACAGGGGTTGGCAGCCCCAGCATTTT,CASSPDRGWQPQHF
.,TRBJ2-1,TRBV20-1,TRBD1,TGCAGTGCCCCCAAGCAGGGGGCTGAGCAGTTCTTC,CSAPKQGAEQFF
.,TRBJ1-4,TRBV6-5,.,TGTGCCAGCAGTTACGGGGGGTCAGGAGGTGAAAAACTGTTTTTT,CASSYGGSGGEKLFF
few,TRBJ1-2,TRBV6-1,.,TGTGCCAGCAGTGAATCCGGGGCAGAAGATGGCTACACCTTC,CASSESGAEDGYTF
.,TRBJ1-2,TRBV10-3,.,TGTGCCATCAGTGAGTCAAGGCAGGTAGCTAACTATGGCTACACCTTC,CAISESRQVANYGYTF
.,TRBJ2-1,TRBV6-5,.,TGTGCCAGCAAGTGGGGGGGGGCTTTCAATGAGCAGTTCTTC,CASKWGGAFNEQFF
few,TRBJ2-3,TRBV7-3,.,TGTGCCAGCAGCTTAACTGGACAGACAGATACGCAGTATTTT,CASSLTGQTDTQYF
.,TRBJ2-5,TRBV5-1,.,TGCGCCAGCAGCCCGGACGTAGGGGGGGCGGAGACCCAGTACTTC,CASSPDVGGAETQYF
many,TRBJ2-1,TRBV6-2/TRBV6-3,TRBD2,TGTGCCAGCAAGGTTAGCGGGGGGGCTCGCATTGAGCAGTTCTTC,CASKVSGGARIEQFF
few,TRBJ1-1,TRBV7-2,.,TGTGCCAGCAGCTTTAATCCCGGAGACACTGAAGCTTTCTTT,CASSFNPGDTEAFF